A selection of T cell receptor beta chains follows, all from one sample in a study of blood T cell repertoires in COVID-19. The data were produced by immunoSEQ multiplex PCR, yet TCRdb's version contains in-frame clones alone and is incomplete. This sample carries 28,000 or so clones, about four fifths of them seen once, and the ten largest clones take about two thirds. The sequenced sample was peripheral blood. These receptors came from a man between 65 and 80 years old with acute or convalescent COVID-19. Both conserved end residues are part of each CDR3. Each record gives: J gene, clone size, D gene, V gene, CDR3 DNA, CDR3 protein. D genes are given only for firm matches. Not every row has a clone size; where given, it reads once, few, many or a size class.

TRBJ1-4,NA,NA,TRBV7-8,TGTGCCAGCAGCCCCCTCGGGGGTCCTAATGAAAAACTGTTTTTT,CASSPLGGPNEKLFF
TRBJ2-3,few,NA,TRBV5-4,TGTGCCAGCAGCTTTGAGGGTTTGTTGGGCACAGATACGCAGTATTTT,CASSFEGLLGTDTQYF
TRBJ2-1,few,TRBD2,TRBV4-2,TGTGCCAGCAGCCCCCCGGGCGGGAGAAGAAATGAGCAGTTCTTC,CASSPPGGRRNEQFF
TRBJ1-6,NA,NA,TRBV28,TGTGCCAGCAGTTTAGGACAGATTAATTCACCCCTCCACTTT,CASSLGQINSPLHF
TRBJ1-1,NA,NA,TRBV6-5,TGTGCCAGCATCTCCCGGAGGACCGCCACTGAAGCTTTCTTT,CASISRRTATEAFF
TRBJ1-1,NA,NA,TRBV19,TGTGCCAGTAGTACGACAAGGAACACTGAAGCTTTCTTT,CASSTTRNTEAFF
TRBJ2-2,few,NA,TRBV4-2,TGTGCCAGCAGCCAGCAACTAGTGGATACGGCCGGGGAGCTGTTTTTT,CASSQQLVDTAGELFF
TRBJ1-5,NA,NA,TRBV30,TGTGCCTGGAGTGTACGGGGAAATCAGCCCCAGCATTTT,CAWSVRGNQPQHF
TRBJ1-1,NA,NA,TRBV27,TGTGCCAGCAGTCCCCGGGACTTTTACACTGAAGCTTTCTTT,CASSPRDFYTEAFF
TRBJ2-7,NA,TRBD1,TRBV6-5,TGTGCCAGCAGACAGGGGGCGAGGGAGCAGTACTTC,CASRQGAREQYF
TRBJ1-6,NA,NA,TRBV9,TGTGCCAGCAGCGTAATTGTCGGTCAAACCCTCCACTTT,CASSVIVGQTLHF
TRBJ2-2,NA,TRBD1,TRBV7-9,TGTGCCAGAGGATCGGGACAGGCCGGCACCGGGGAGCTGTTTTTT,CARGSGQAGTGELFF
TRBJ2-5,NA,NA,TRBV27,TGTGCCAGCAGTTTATCGGGCGGGACCCCGGGGGCCCAGTACTTC,CASSLSGGTPGAQYF
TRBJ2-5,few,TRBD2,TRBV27,TGTGCCAGCAGTCAAACACGCGGGAGGACCCAGTACTTC,CASSQTRGRTQYF
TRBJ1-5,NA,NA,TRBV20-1,TGCAGTGCAGCCTCGGCGAGGACCCAGCATTTT,CSAASARTQHF
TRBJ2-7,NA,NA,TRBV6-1,TGTGCCAGCAGTGAAGAGGCACAGGCCTACGAGCAGTACTTC,CASSEEAQAYEQYF
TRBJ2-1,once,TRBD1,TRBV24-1,TGTGCCACCAGTGATGTTAGGACAGGGGCCGACTACAATGAGCAGTTCTTC,CATSDVRTGADYNEQFF
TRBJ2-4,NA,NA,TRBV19,TGTGCCAGTACCCCAAGGCAGGGGAAAAACATTCAGTACTTC,CASTPRQGKNIQYF